The present T cell receptor (beta chain) was sequenced within a study of Graves' ophthalmopathy and Graves' hyperthyroidism. Overall study context: Peripheral blood was collected at initial diagnosis, before any treatment.

RNA transcripts were the source from which TCR beta CDR3 regions were amplified. The authors performed first-round RT-PCR with HTBI primers and then a second-round multiplex PCR. TCRdb processed the multiplex PCR reads anew with MiXCR; each CDR3 protein has one entry. The sample yields around 600,000 distinct CDR3 sequences, over 40% seen once. Certain patients, namely those with other autoimmune diseases, uncontrolled infections, pregnancy or lactation, were excluded. Sequencing was done on a sample of peripheral blood. The TCR was taken from an adult man with Graves' ophthalmopathy.

CDR3 DNA: TGTGCCAGCAGTCCGGCCGGGGGCGAGCAGTACTTC. It translates to CASSPAGGEQYF. J is TRBJ2-7 and V is TRBV2; D possibly corresponds to TRBD2 (6 bases). The V end was cut by 5 bases, the J end by 6 bases, with 11 bases between. Looked up from germline, CDR1 is SNHLY and CDR2 is FYNNEI. There are 12 residues in the CDR3.